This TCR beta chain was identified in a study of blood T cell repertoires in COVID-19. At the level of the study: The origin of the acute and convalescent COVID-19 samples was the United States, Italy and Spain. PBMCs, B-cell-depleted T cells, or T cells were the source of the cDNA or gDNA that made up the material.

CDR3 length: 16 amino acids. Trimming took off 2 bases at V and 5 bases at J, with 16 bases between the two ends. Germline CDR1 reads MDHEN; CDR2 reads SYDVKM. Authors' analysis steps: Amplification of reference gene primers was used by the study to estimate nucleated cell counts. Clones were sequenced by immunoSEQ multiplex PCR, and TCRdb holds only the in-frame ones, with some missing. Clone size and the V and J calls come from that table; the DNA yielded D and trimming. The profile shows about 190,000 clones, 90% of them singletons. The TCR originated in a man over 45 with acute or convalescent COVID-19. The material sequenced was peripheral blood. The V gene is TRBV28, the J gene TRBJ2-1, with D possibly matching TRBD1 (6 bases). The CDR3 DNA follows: TGTGCCAGCAGTTTACCCTCGAGGGGGAGCCACAATGAGCAGTTCTTC. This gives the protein CASSLPSRGSHNEQFF.